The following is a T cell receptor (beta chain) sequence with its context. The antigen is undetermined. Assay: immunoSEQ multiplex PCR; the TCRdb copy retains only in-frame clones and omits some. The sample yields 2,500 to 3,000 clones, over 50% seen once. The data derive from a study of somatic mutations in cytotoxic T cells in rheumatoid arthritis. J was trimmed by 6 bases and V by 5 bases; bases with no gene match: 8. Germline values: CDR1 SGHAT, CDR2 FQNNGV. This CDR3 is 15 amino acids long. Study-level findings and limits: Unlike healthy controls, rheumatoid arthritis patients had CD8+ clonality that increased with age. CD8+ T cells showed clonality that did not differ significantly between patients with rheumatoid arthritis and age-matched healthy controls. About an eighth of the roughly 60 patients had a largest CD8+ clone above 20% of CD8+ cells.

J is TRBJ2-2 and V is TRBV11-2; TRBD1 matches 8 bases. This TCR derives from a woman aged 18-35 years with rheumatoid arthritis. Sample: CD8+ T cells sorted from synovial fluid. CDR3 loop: CASSRRDRLAGELFF. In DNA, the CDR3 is TGTGCCAGCAGCCGCCGGGACAGGCTGGCCGGGGAGCTGTTTTTT.